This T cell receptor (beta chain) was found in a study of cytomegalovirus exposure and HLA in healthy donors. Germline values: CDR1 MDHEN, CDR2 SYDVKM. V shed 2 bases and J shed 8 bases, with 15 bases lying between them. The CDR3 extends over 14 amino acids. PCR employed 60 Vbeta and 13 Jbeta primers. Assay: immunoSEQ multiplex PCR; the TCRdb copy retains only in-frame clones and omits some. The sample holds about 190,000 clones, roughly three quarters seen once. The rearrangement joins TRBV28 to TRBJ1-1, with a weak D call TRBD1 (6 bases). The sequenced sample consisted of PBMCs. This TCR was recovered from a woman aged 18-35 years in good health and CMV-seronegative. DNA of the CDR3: TGTGCCAGCAGTTTACAGGGGCCAGCCGGGGAAGCTTTCTTT. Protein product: CASSLQGPAGEAFF.